One TCR beta chain is described in this entry. This clonotype was picked up a small number of times. Its binding antigen is unknown. Base qualities were left out, and no much larger clone turns up one base away. The library came from 5' RACE. Sequencing instrument: Illumina HiSeq 2500. A second PCR of roughly 6 to 12 cycles was performed with a sample-barcoded 5' primer and a J-beta primer mix. A unique molecular identifier was introduced onto each TCR beta cDNA molecule by a template-switch 5' adaptor carrying 12 random nucleotides. At least 2.5 million CDR3-containing paired-end reads were obtained from each sample. All of the RNA was converted into first-strand cDNA using the Mint cDNA synthesis kit, with a TRBC-specific oligonucleotide serving as the primer. Following uracil-DNA glycosylase treatment, all cDNA underwent a first 18-cycle PCR with the universal primers M1SS and BC2_uni_R. In the original analysis: Each sample was normalized by randomly selecting 1 million high-quality reads, each carrying a distinct molecular identifier. Instead of being binned into consensus sequences, reads that shared molecular identifiers were thrown out. CDR3 identification, clonotype clustering and error correction used MiTCR with a Q25 quality threshold and the strictest error-elimination algorithm. A nonparametric unseen species model with Euler transformation was used to estimate lower-bound total TCR beta diversity. TCRdb reanalyzed the raw reads on its own, using fastp at Q25 for trimming and MiXCR for clone calling, and kept in-frame beta chains. Rows with a matching CDR3 protein are joined into one entry that keeps the most common DNA and genes. The V and J calls come from TCRdb's annotation, not from the publication. In all, the sample holds about 680,000 distinct CDR3 sequences, and around 49% of those were seen once. Under 35% of the sample is in the top ten clones.

Donors were 35 to 40 systemically healthy Caucasian individuals from Russia aged roughly 6 to 100 years. Each donor gave 8 to 10 milliliters of peripheral blood, drawn into EDTA-treated Vacutainer tubes. Ficoll-Paque density-gradient centrifugation was used to isolate PBMCs, with at least 6.5 million obtained per sample. Trizol reagent was used to extract total RNA from the PBMCs, yielding at least 6 micrograms per sample. The percentages of naive CD45RAhigh/CD27high T cells were determined by flow cytometry on a PBMC aliquot from every donor. V sheds 3 bases and J sheds 0 bases, leaving 15 bases between their ends. For CDR1 and CDR2, the germline V gene (reference sequence) lists DFQATT and SNEGSKA. The CDR3 measures 15 amino acids from cysteine to phenylalanine. Only the CDR3 DNA stays, 45 bases, in frame from base 1. This sample stems from a study of blood T cells in healthy people across ages (dated by TCRdb to between 2014 and 2016). Concerning the study at large: In model experiments, template switching captured roughly one uniquely barcoded TCR beta cDNA molecule for every two T cells. To track age-related changes in TCR beta repertoire diversity, the study relied on deep sequencing normalized with unique cDNA molecular identifiers. The donors were split into four age groups: young (average around 15 years), middle-aged (about 40), aged (roughly 60) and long-lived (approximately 80). To avoid experimental bias, donors of different ages were distributed randomly across sequencing lanes. Using the same blood draw, the study looked at two additional independent replicas of 1 million unique cDNA reads for two donors, one aged 18 to 29 and the other aged 80 or older.

The investigation overall reported the following: Compared with the aged group, the long-lived group had more naive CD4+ T cells, fewer expanded clones and increased TCR diversity, a pattern suggesting age selection. The percentage of naive T cells measured by flow cytometry correlated strongly with observed TCR beta diversity. Estimates of total diversity from one million sequenced T cells were regarded as lower bounds and underestimates. Observed TCR beta diversity per million T cells fell roughly linearly with age, and a significant reduction was already apparent by age roughly 40. Since profiling was done on bulk unsorted PBMCs, naive and antigen-experienced compartments could not be conclusively compared. Because donor CMV infection status was unknown, age-related changes in expanded clonotypes were potentially confounded.

The clonotype comes from a woman in her fifties or sixties in good health. The sequence is built from TRBV20-1 and TRBJ2-7, with no confidently assigned D gene. What was sequenced was blood. The nucleotides are TGCAGTGCTAGCCTTGGTAGGCTCAGCTCCTACGAGCAGTACTTC. This sequence encodes CSASLGRLSSYEQYF.